This TCR beta chain is drawn from a study of blood T cell repertoires in COVID-19. The wider study: Sites across the United States, Italy and Spain contributed samples from acute and convalescent COVID-19. PBMCs, B-cell-depleted T cells, or T cells were the source of the cDNA or gDNA that made up the material.

Original analysis: Counts of nucleated cells, estimated from reference gene primer amplification, were obtained. Data came from immunoSEQ multiplex PCR; TCRdb stores just in-frame clones and leaves some out. The DNA was the basis for D and trimming; V, J and clone size are from that table. The repertoire consists of about 180,000 clones, with about nine tenths occurring once and the leading ten covering 1.6%. Germline loops: CDR1 MNHEY, CDR2 SVGAGI. The CDR3 is 15 amino acids. V was pared by 2 bases and J by 2 bases, with 10 bases between. This TCR was sampled from a woman between 50 and 59 years old with acute or convalescent COVID-19. The sample taken for sequencing was peripheral blood. V gene TRBV6-5 combines with J gene TRBJ2-1, with TRBD2 as a possible D gene (5 bases). CDR3 sequence: CASSYQEGTYNEQFF. CDR3 coding DNA: TGTGCCAGCAGTTACCAAGAGGGAACCTACAATGAGCAGTTCTTC.